Shown below are 8 T cell receptor beta chains from a single sample sequenced in a study of T cell responses to AZD1222 COVID-19 vaccine. Profiled with immunoSEQ multiplex PCR; TCRdb holds only in-frame clones, not every one. This table holds approximately 130,000 clones, roughly nine tenths found once. The source material was peripheral blood, sampled 28 days after the second AZD1222 dose. Receptor source: an adult who received the AZD1222 COVID-19 vaccine.

The chain joins TRBV15 to TRBJ1-6; no clear D. In germline, CDR1 is LNHNV, CDR2 YYDKDF (reference sequence). The CDR3 is 15 residues long. The V end lost 0 bases, the J end lost 7 bases, and 10 bases lay between the germline ends. The CDR3 nucleotides read TGTGCCACCAGCAGAGATATTGGTAGCAATTCACCCCTCCACTTT. Translated: CATSRDIGSNSPLHF.

This clone was recorded a few times. The chain employs TRBV30 and TRBJ2-3, with TRBD2 identical over 14 bases. CDR3 length: 18 residues. Germline CDR1 reads GTSNPN; CDR2 reads SVGIG (reference sequence). Here the CDR3 reads CASGTSGGGSTSTDTQYF. The CDR3 DNA is TGTGCTTCCGGGACTAGCGGGGGAGGGTCTACTAGCACAGATACGCAGTATTTT.

V gene TRBV18 combines with J gene TRBJ2-5; TRBD2 aligns across 12 bases. The CDR3 totals 15 residues. Germline lookup yields CDR1 KGHSH and CDR2 LQKENI. The junction had 0 bases not matched to a gene; V was cut back by 2 bases and J by 2 bases. The CDR3 nucleotides read TGTGCCAGCTCACCAGGACTAGCGGGACAAGAGACCCAGTACTTC. It encodes CASSPGLAGQETQYF.

The CDR3 here is CASSQEGRIAFF. The DNA for the CDR3 is TGTGCCAGCAGCCAAGAGGGACGAATTGCTTTCTTT. This chain joins TRBV3-1 (or the pseudogene TRBV3-2) and TRBJ1-1; D might be TRBD1 (5 bases). The CDR3 contains 12 residues. V was trimmed by 0 bases and J by 11 bases, leaving 10 bases between them. The germline V gene has CDR1 LGHDT and CDR2 YNNKEL (reference sequence).

The rearrangement joins TRBV19 to TRBJ2-1; D remains ambiguous. Germline-derived CDR1 and CDR2 are LNHDA and SQIVND (reference sequence). CDR3 length: 15 residues. V shed 6 bases and J shed 0 bases, with 12 bases lying between them. The CDR3 sequence: CASSTSANSYNEQFF. CDR3 nucleotides: TGTGCCAGTAGCACTTCAGCTAACTCCTACAATGAGCAGTTCTTC.

This clone was counted a single time. This chain links TRBV9 with TRBJ1-1, with 8 bases aligning to TRBD1. J lost 2 bases, V lost 4 bases, and 10 bases had no gene match. Germline V gene sequence: CDR1 SGDLS, CDR2 YYNGEE. This CDR3 spans 16 amino acids. CDR3 DNA sequence: TGTGCCAGCAGCTCACAGGAACAGGGGGTAAACACTGAAGCTTTCTTT. Encoded protein: CASSSQEQGVNTEAFF.

This sequence joins TRBV7-2 and TRBJ1-6; D uncertain. This CDR3 has 12 amino acids. Germline-derived CDR1 and CDR2 are SGHTA and FQGNSA. Trimming pared 5 bases from V and 5 bases from J, leaving 4 bases between. The CDR3 reads CASSPNNSPLHF. The CDR3 DNA sequence: TGTGCCAGCAGCCCCAATAATTCACCCCTCCACTTT.

This chain uses TRBV5-4 with TRBJ1-1; D may be TRBD1 (5 bases). The CDR3 is 16 amino acids. Germline lookup yields CDR1 SGHNT and CDR2 YYREEE (reference sequence). Trimming stripped 6 bases from V and 5 bases from J, with 23 bases between. The CDR3 loop is CASNPRTQGPWTEAFF. DNA of the CDR3: TGTGCCAGCAACCCTCGGACCCAGGGTCCCTGGACTGAAGCTTTCTTT.